The 8 T cell receptor beta chains below come from one sample, sequenced in a study of beta chain features in type 1 diabetes (dated by TCRdb to 2016 to 2019). The library came from the immunoSEQ multiplex PCR assay. All of the isolated RNA was reverse transcribed with the High Capacity cDNA Reverse Transcription Kit, so expressed TCRB transcripts were sequenced. TCRdb holds this immuneACCESS table with in-frame rearrangements only. Some clones are missing; in checked studies, unresolved V genes explain under half, and the rest has no known cause. Here the sample has about 140,000 clones; roughly 10% occur a single time. About 0.6% of the sample lies in the top ten. Material: central memory CD4+ T cells from blood. The source is a woman in her forties in good health.

Remarks on this clone: The identical CDR3 is also encoded by other nucleotide sequences in the sample. CDR3 DNA sequence: TGCGCCAGCAGCCAAGATCGGAGAGTCTATGGCTACACCTTC. This gives the protein CASSQDRRVYGYTF. This chain uses TRBV4-3 with TRBJ1-2; D not resolved. V was cut by 0 bases and J by 4 bases, with 9 bases left in between. CDR1 is LGHNA, CDR2 YSLEER, per germline. CDR3 length: 14 amino acids.

The chain is built from TRBV10-2 and TRBJ2-7, with 7 bases identical to TRBD2. This CDR3 has 15 residues. Per the germline V gene, CDR1 is WSHSY and CDR2 is SAAADI. V trimming: 1 base; J trimming: 1 base; junction bases outside the gene matches: 4. The CDR3 nucleotides are TGCGCCAGCAGTGAGTTGGCTAGCGGATCCTACGAGCAGTACTTC. Protein: CASSELASGSYEQYF.

This clone was seen a few times. The genes are TRBV4-2 and TRBJ2-1, with TRBD2 identical over 7 bases. CDR1 is LGHNA and CDR2 is YNFKEQ in the germline V gene. J gave up 0 bases and V 0 bases, and 2 bases lay outside the gene matches. The CDR3 length is 16 residues. DNA for the CDR3: TGTGCCAGCAGCCAAGAGGGCGGGAGCTCCTACAATGAGCAGTTCTTC. Protein: CASSQEGGSSYNEQFF.

The rearrangement links TRBV9 to TRBJ2-1; D might be TRBD2 (6 bases). Germline V CDR1 and CDR2: SGDLS, YYNGEE. The CDR3 totals 16 residues. V was clipped by 2 bases and J by 1 base, with 13 bases between them. The CDR3 DNA is TGTGCCAGCAGCGTGGAGGGACGCGGGTCCTACAATGAGCAGTTCTTC. Encoded protein: CASSVEGRGSYNEQFF.

This clone was counted a few times. This rearrangement joins TRBV11-2 to TRBJ2-3; 10 bases match TRBD2. The CDR3 spans 15 residues. Trimming at V came to 5 bases and at J to 8 bases, leaving 10 bases not matched to a gene. Per germline, CDR1 SGHAT and CDR2 FQNNGV. The DNA for the CDR3 is TGTGCCAGCAGCGCCAGAAGCGGGGGGGCCGGTACGCAGTATTTT. Translation gives CASSARSGGAGTQYF. Looking up the rest from reference TRBV11-2 and TRBJ2-3 gives the full variable domain: EAGVAQSPRYKIIEKRQSVAFWCNPISGHATLYWYQQILGQGPKLLIQFQNNGVVDDSQLPKDRFSAERLKGVDSTLKIQPAKLEDSAVYLCASSARSGGAGTQYFGPGTRLTVL.

In its sample, this clone was seen a few times. The rearrangement links TRBV2 to TRBJ2-5; possibly TRBD2 for D (6 bases). Trimming left V 7 bases short and J 4 bases short, with 13 bases between. CDR1 and CDR2 (germline): SNHLY, FYNNEI. The CDR3 is 13 residues long. In DNA, the CDR3 is TGTGCCAGCAATATTGTGGGGGGAGAGACCCAGTACTTC. It yields the protein CASNIVGGETQYF. The full variable domain, in which reference TRBV2 and TRBJ2-5 provide the parts outside the CDR3, is EPEVTQTPSHQVTQMGQEVILRCVPISNHLYFYWYRQILGQKVEFLVSFYNNEISEKSEIFDDQFSVERPDGSNFTLKIRSTKLEDSAMYFCASNIVGGETQYFGPGTRLLVL.

This clone has a handful of counts. This rearrangement joins TRBV5-1 to TRBJ2-2; 11 bases fit TRBD1. Trimming cost V 4 bases and J 1 base; bases outside gene matches: 9. Germline V gene sequence: CDR1 SGHRS, CDR2 YFSETQ. CDR3 length: 18 residues. The CDR3 nucleotides read TGCGCCAGCAGCACCATGGGACAGGGGGGATTGAACACCGGGGAGCTGTTTTTT. It yields the protein CASSTMGQGGLNTGELFF.

This clone was seen a handful of times. The V and J genes are TRBV9 and TRBJ1-6; possible D gene TRBD1, 5 bases. From germline, CDR1 is SGDLS and CDR2 YYNGEE. Deletions cut 4 bases from V and 6 bases from J, with 11 bases between. The CDR3 covers 14 residues. The CDR3 sequence is CASSPRQFNSPLHF. The CDR3 DNA follows: TGTGCCAGCAGCCCGCGACAGTTTAATTCACCCCTCCACTTT.